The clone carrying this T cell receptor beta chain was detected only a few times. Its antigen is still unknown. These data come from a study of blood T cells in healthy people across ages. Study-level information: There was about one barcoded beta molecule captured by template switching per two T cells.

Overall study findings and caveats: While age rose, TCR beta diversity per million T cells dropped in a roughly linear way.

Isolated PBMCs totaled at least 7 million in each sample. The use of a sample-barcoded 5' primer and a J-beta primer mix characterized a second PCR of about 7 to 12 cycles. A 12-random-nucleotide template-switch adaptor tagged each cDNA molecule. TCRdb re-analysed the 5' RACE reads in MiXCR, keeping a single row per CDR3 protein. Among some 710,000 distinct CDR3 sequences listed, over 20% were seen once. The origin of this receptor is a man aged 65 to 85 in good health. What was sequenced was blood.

The CDR3 loop is CASSGRGVEKLFF. CDR3 in DNA: TGTGCCAGCAGCGGCCGAGGGGTTGAAAAACTGTTTTTT. The chain recombines TRBV7-6 with TRBJ1-4, with a tentative D call TRBD1 (5 bases). Germline V gives CDR1 SGHVS, CDR2 FNYEAQ. The CDR3 consists of 13 residues. V was clipped by 5 bases and J by 7 bases, with 11 bases between them.